This T cell receptor beta chain originates from a study of control samples from healthy donors and cancer patients. V lost 6 bases to trimming and J lost 6 bases, with 17 bases between them. The CDR3 is 15 amino acids. Germline CDR1 and CDR2: SGHTA and FQGNSA. Sequenced by immunoSEQ multiplex PCR; TCRdb stores in-frame clones only, minus some. Seen here are 150,000 or so clones, 92% observed once, and the top ten hold roughly 1.9%. The chain carries TRBV7-2 and TRBJ2-2; D might be TRBD1 (5 bases). The source material was blood. The origin of this receptor is a woman between 45 and 60 years old in good health. The CDR3 here is CASRFKGQGAGELFF. CDR3 sequence (DNA): TGTGCCAGCAGATTTAAGGGGCAGGGCGCCGGGGAGCTGTTTTTT.